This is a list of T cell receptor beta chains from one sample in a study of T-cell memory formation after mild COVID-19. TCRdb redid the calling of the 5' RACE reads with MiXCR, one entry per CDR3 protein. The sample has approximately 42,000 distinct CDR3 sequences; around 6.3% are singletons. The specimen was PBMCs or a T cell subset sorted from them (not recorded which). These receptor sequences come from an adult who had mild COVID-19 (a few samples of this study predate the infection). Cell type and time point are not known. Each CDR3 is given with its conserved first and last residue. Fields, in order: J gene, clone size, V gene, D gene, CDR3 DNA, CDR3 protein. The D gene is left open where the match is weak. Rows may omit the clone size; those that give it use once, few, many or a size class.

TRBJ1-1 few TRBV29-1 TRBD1 TGCAGCGTTGAGGGACAGCGGCTGGACACTGAAGCTTTCTTT CSVEGQRLDTEAFF
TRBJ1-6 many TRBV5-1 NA TGCGCCAGCAGCTGGAACAGGGTAGGGAATTCACCCCTCCACTTT CASSWNRVGNSPLHF
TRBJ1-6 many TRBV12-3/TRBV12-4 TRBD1 TGTGCCAGCAGTAAGACAGGGGTTTATTCCCCCCTCCACTTT CASSKTGVYSPLHF
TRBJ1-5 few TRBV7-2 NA TGTGCCAGCAGCTTATGGAGCAGTCGCAATCAGCCCCAGCATTTT CASSLWSSRNQPQHF
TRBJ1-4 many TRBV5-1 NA TGCGCCAGCAGCTTCACAGGATCGAATGAAAAACTGTTTTTT CASSFTGSNEKLFF
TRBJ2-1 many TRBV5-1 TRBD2 TGCGCCAGCAGCTTGAAGCGGGACCCGCTTGATGAGCAGTTCTTC CASSLKRDPLDEQFF
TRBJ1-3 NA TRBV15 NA TGTGCCACCAGCAGAGAGGGGCGGGCTCTCTCTGGAAACACCATATATTTT CATSREGRALSGNTIYF
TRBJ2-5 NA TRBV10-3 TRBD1 TGTGCCATCAGTGAGTCGACAGGACAGGGGGCCCCTATCCCCCAAGAGACCCAGTACTTC CAISESTGQGAPIPQETQYF
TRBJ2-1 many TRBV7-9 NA TGTGCCAGCACCCTCGCCGGCTTATACAATGAGCAGTTCTTC CASTLAGLYNEQFF
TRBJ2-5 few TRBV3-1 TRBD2 TGTGCCAGCAGACGGACTAGCGCGGGGGGGCTGCAAGAGACCCAGTACTTC CASRRTSAGGLQETQYF
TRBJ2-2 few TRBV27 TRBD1 TGTGCCAGCAGTATAAGGACAGGGATGAGGGCGAACACCGGGGAGCTGTTTTTT CASSIRTGMRANTGELFF
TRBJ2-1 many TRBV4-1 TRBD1 TGCGCCAGCAGCCCCTTCGTCGGGACAGGGGTGAAGGGTGAGCAGTTCTTC CASSPFVGTGVKGEQFF
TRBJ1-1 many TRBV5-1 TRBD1 TGCGCCAGCACGAAGGGCACGGACAGGGGGAACACTGAAGCTTTCTTT CASTKGTDRGNTEAFF
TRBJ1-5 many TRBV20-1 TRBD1 TGCAGTGCTAGGGGACAGGGCAATCAGCCCCAGCATTTT CSARGQGNQPQHF
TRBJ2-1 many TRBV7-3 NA TGTGCCAGCAGCCTTTATCGGAGCTCCTACAATGAGCAGTTCTTC CASSLYRSSYNEQFF
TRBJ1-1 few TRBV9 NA TGTGCCAGCAGCGGACAGGTTTTGAACACTGAAGCTTTCTTT CASSGQVLNTEAFF
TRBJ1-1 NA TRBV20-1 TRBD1 TGCAGTGCGCCGGTTTGGACAGGCCAGAACACTGAAGCTTTCTTT CSAPVWTGQNTEAFF
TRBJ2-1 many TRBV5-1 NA TGCGCCAGCAGCTTGGTAGATCCGGTAGGGGACGAGCAGTTCTTC CASSLVDPVGDEQFF
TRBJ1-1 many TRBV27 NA TGTGCCAGCAGTCTGGTCTCCGTGGGCAGGCAGGGCACTGAAGCTTTCTTT CASSLVSVGRQGTEAFF
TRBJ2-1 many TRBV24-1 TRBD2 TGTGCCACCAGTGATGCCAGCGGGACCCTCTCCTACAATGAGCAGTTCTTC CATSDASGTLSYNEQFF
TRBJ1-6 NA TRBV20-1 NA TGCAGTGCTATTTTCGGGGGGCCCTATAATTCACCCCTCCACTTT CSAIFGGPYNSPLHF
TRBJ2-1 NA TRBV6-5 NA TGTGCCAGCAGTTTTCGAGGCAGGAACAATGAGCAGTTCTTC CASSFRGRNNEQFF
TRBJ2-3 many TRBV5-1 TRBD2 TGCGCCAGCAGCCCGCGGACTAGCGGGAGCACAGATACGCAGTATTTT CASSPRTSGSTDTQYF
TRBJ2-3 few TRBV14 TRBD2 TGTGCCAGCAGCCGCGGGAGAATTAGCACAGATACGCAGTATTTT CASSRGRISTDTQYF
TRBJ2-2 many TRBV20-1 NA TGCAGTGCTAGAGATCTGGGACGCTCGACCGGGGAGCTGTTTTTT CSARDLGRSTGELFF
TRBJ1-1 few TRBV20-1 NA TGCAGTGCCGAGCGGGTCCCTGAAGCTTTCTTT CSAERVPEAFF
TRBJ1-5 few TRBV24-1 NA TGTGCCACCAGTGGGGAGGGAAAAGGTGGCAATCAGCCCCAGCATTTT CATSGEGKGGNQPQHF
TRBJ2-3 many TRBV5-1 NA TGCGCCAGCAGCTTTAGGACTGCTAGCACAGATACGCAGTATTTT CASSFRTASTDTQYF
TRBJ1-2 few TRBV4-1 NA TGCGCCAGCAGCCAAGATTCAGCGATTAACTATGGCTACACCTTC CASSQDSAINYGYTF
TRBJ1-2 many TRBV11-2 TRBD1 TGTGCCAGCAGCTTGACAGGGCCGGCCTATGGCTACACCTTC CASSLTGPAYGYTF
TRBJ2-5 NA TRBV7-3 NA TGTGCCAGCAGCTCGTACGGTGGAGAGACCCAGTACTTC CASSSYGGETQYF
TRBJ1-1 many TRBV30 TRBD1 TGTGCCTGGAGTAGGGGACAGAAAAACGGGGCTGAAGCTTTCTTT CAWSRGQKNGAEAFF
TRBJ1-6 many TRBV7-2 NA TGTGCCAGCAGCTTTATGCAGGCGAGCTCCTATAATTCACCCCTCCACTTT CASSFMQASSYNSPLHF
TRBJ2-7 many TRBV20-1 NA TGCAGTGCTAGAAAGGGGCAACGAGCCTACGAGCAGTACTTC CSARKGQRAYEQYF
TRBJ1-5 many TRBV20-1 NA TGCAGTGCGGCCGGCTGGGGGGGGTCCAATCAGCCCCAGCATTTT CSAAGWGGSNQPQHF
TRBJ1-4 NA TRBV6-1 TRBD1 TGTGCCAGCAGTACCAGGGACAGGGGGCTGAATAATGAAAAACTGTTTTTT CASSTRDRGLNNEKLFF
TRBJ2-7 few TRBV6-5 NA TGTGCCAGCAGCCCCCCGGGGGGCCTCTACGAGCAGTACTTC CASSPPGGLYEQYF
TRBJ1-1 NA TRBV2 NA TGTGCCAGCAGGACTATGGGGTCCACTGAAGCTTTCTTT CASRTMGSTEAFF
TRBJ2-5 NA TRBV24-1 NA TGTGCCACCGCCTCGAGGGAGGCCCTGGGAGAGACCCAGTACTTC CATASREALGETQYF
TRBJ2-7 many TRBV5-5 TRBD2 TGTGCCAGCAGCACAAAATTAGCGGGGGGAGCCTACGAGCAGTACTTC CASSTKLAGGAYEQYF
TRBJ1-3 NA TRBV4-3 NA TGCGCCAGCAGCCTGGAGGGCGTTGGAAACACCATATATTTT CASSLEGVGNTIYF
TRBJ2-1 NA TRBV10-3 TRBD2 TGTGCCATCAGTGTAGACGGGACTAGCGGGAACAATGAGCAGTTCTTC CAISVDGTSGNNEQFF
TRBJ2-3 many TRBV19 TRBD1 TGTGCCAGTAGTATTCAGGGGGCAACAGATACGCAGTATTTT CASSIQGATDTQYF
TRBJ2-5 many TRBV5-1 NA TGCGCCAGCAGCACAGGGATGGAGACCCAGTACTTC CASSTGMETQYF
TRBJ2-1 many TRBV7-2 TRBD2 TGTGCCAGCAGCGCAGCGGGGGCATCCTACAATGAGCAGTTCTTC CASSAAGASYNEQFF
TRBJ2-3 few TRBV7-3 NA TGTGCCAGCAGACTCACAGGGAGGAGCACAGATACGCAGTATTTT CASRLTGRSTDTQYF
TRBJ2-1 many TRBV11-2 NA TGTGCCAGCAGCCCAAACAGGGGACTCTACAATGAGCAGTTCTTC CASSPNRGLYNEQFF
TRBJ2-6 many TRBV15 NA TGTGCCACCAGCAGAGATTGGAGGACTCTAGGCTCTGGGGCCAACGTCCTGACTTTC CATSRDWRTLGSGANVLTF
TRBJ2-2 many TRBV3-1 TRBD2 TGTGCCAGCAGCCCGCTGGGCGGGGGAACCGGGGAGCTGTTTTTT CASSPLGGGTGELFF
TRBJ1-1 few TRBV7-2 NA TGTGCCAGCAGCGTACAGGTGAACACTGAAGCTTTCTTT CASSVQVNTEAFF
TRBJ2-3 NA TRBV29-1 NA TGCAGCTCCCGTGGGGGGCTCGGGGCGCAGTATTTT CSSRGGLGAQYF
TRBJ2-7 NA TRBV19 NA TGTGCCAGTAGTATACGACTAGCCTACGAGCAGTACTTC CASSIRLAYEQYF